This entry features one T cell receptor beta chain sequence. Its antigen is undetermined. The assay was immunoSEQ multiplex PCR, and TCRdb's table has in-frame clones only and misses some. The sample includes approximately 150,000 clones, 80% to 90% of them seen just once. This specimen belongs to a study of T cell responses to AZD1222 COVID-19 vaccine. Trimming took off 3 bases at V and 0 bases at J, with 4 bases between the two ends. The CDR3 extends over 14 amino acids. The germline gives CDR1 SGDLS, CDR2 YYNGEE. The study, taken as a whole, reports: There were vaccine-associated CD4 TCRs across spike, dominant at 160-218 and 743-854.

The chain recombines TRBV9 with TRBJ2-6; D is ambiguous. The source material was peripheral blood, sampled on day 0 of AZD1222 vaccination. This TCR was sampled from an adult in good health. CDR3 DNA sequence: TGTGCCAGCAGCGGGGCCTCTGGGGCCAACGTCCTGACTTTC. Amino acids: CASSGASGANVLTF.